Following are 2 T cell receptor beta chains from one sample sequenced in a study of blood T cells in healthy people across ages. For the second PCR, which ran for roughly 6 to 11 cycles, a sample-barcoded 5' primer and a J-beta primer mix were used. TCRdb redid the calling of the 5' RACE reads with MiXCR, one entry per CDR3 protein. The data show 1.5 million to 2 million distinct CDR3 sequences, 40% to 55% seen once. The specimen was blood. The receptors here all came from a woman between 35 and 50 years old in good health.

This clonotype was observed a handful of times. The rearrangement uses TRBV7-9 and TRBJ1-1, with a tentative D call TRBD1 (6 bases). The ends were cut back, 5 bases at V and 10 bases at J, with 14 bases in the middle. The CDR3 extends over 12 amino acids. CDR1 is SEHNR, CDR2 FQNEAQ, per germline (reference sequence). The CDR3 region is CASSRSGAPAFF. The CDR3 DNA sequence: TGTGCCAGCAGCCGATCAGGGGCTCCAGCTTTCTTT.

This clonotype was detected once. Mismatch with germline at one junction end may stem from a read error. This chain connects TRBV19 to TRBJ1-2, with D maybe TRBD1 (5 bases). The V gene's germline CDR1 is LNHDA and CDR2 SQIVND (reference sequence). This CDR3 region has 14 residues. For the CDR3, the DNA is TGTGCCAGTAGCCCTGAGGGGAGGAACTATGACTACACCTTC. Translated, it gives CASSPEGRNYDYTF. The full variable domain, rest sourced from reference TRBV19 and TRBJ1-2, is DGGITQSPKYLFRKEGQNVTLSCEQNLNHDAMYWYRQDPGQGLRLIYYSQIVNDFQKGDIAEGYSVSREKKESFPLTVTSAQKNPTAFYLCASSPEGRNYDYTFGSGTRLTVV.